At least ten counts were recorded for the clone carrying this TCR beta chain. MiXCR, applied by TCRdb to the 5' RACE reads, yields one record per CDR3 protein. The table includes about 220,000 distinct CDR3 sequences, 5.5% to 7.5% detected once. The data were obtained in a study of identical twins. Germline-derived CDR1 and CDR2 are LGHDT and YNNKEL (reference sequence). V lost 8 bases to trimming and J lost 3 bases, with 16 bases between them. The CDR3 runs 15 residues. The data also belong to a second study, concerning T cells expressing NK-cell markers.

The sequencing input was CD8+ T cells sorted from blood. The chain couples TRBV3-1 to TRBJ2-2, with a tentative D call TRBD1 (7 bases). This TCR derives from a woman aged 18-35 years in good health. The CDR3 nucleotides read TGTGCCAGCGACCGGGGGACAGATCACACCGGGGAGCTGTTTTTT. It is translated as CASDRGTDHTGELFF.